The 2 T cell receptor beta chains presented below share a single source sample, sequenced in a study of T cell responses to AZD1222 COVID-19 vaccine. Assay used: immunoSEQ multiplex PCR; TCRdb lists only in-frame clones, some missing. This repertoire shows 54,000 or so clones, 80% to 90% found once; its top ten account for about 14%. Sequencing used peripheral blood, obtained on day 0 of AZD1222 vaccination. The receptor source for this set is an adult in good health.

The J gene is TRBJ2-3, the V gene TRBV9; D unclear. Trimming took off 2 bases at V and 3 bases at J, with 10 bases between the two ends. The CDR3 is made up of 14 amino acids. Germline V gives CDR1 SGDLS, CDR2 YYNGEE. DNA of the CDR3: TGTGCCAGCAGCGTCAGCGTTGGAACAGATACGCAGTATTTT. This sequence encodes CASSVSVGTDTQYF.

V usage is TRBV5-8 and J usage is TRBJ2-1, with 9 nucleotides matching TRBD2. CDR1 is SGHTS, CDR2 YDEGEE, per germline. The CDR3 is 16 residues long. The J segment lost 0 bases and the V segment lost 0 bases, leaving 1 base of the junction unmatched. As DNA, the CDR3 is TGTGCCAGCAGCTTGGGACTAGCGGACTCCTACAATGAGCAGTTCTTC. It codes for CASSLGLADSYNEQFF.